This passage covers 10 T cell receptor beta chains from one sample sequenced in a study of vaccination and CD4 T cells after COVID-19. These TCRs are of unknown antigen specificity. As for treatment: roughly 11-day PBMC culture with coronavirus spike peptide pools or control peptides (ViraFEST assay). Sequenced with the Oncomine TCR Beta short-read assay was DNA taken from cultured CD4+ T cells. MiXCR was run by TCRdb on the PCR reads, yielding one entry per CDR3 protein. In the table there are 13,000 or so distinct CDR3 sequences, more than 50% of which are singletons. The material sequenced was cultured CD4+ T cells from blood, taken after SARS-CoV-2 vaccination. The receptors were gathered from a human donor with COVID-19.

The gene calls are TRBV7-2 and TRBJ2-3; 10 bases agree with TRBD2. The germline V gene encodes CDR1 SGHTA and CDR2 FQGNSA. V dropped 6 bases and J dropped 0; count of bases not matched to a gene: 12. There are 18 residues in the CDR3. The CDR3, as DNA: TGTGCCAGCAGACCACCGGGACTAGCGATGACGAGCACAGATACGCAGTATTTT. Translated: CASRPPGLAMTSTDTQYF.

This clonotype was seen more than once but under ten times. V and J are TRBV6-1 and TRBJ1-6; weak D call: TRBD1 (5 bases). Germline CDR1 MNHNS, CDR2 SASEGT. CDR3 size: 18 residues. V was shortened by 6 bases and J by 1 base, with 19 bases between the two germline ends. The CDR3: CASRSDRASGSYNSPLHF. The CDR3 nucleotides are TGTGCCAGCAGGAGTGACAGAGCGTCAGGGTCCTATAATTCACCCCTCCACTTT.

CDR3 loop: CASNVKQSADTQYF. In nucleotides, the CDR3 is TGTGCCAGCAACGTGAAGCAAAGTGCAGATACGCAGTATTTT. The V gene is TRBV5-6, the J gene TRBJ2-3, with no clear D. Germline values: CDR1 SGHDT, CDR2 YYEEEE. Trimming took off 6 bases at V and 4 bases at J, with 15 bases between the two ends. This CDR3 is 14 amino acids long. Full variable domain (missing parts from reference TRBV5-6 and TRBJ2-3): DAGVTQSPTHLIKTRGQQVTLRCSPKSGHDTVSWYQQALGQGPQFIFQYYEEEERQRGNFPDRFSGHQFPNYSSELNVNALLLGDSALYLCASNVKQSADTQYFGPGTRLTVL.

The V gene is TRBV10-3, the J gene TRBJ1-5; D perhaps matches TRBD1 (6 bases). The V gene's germline CDR1 is ENHRY and CDR2 SYGVKD. CDR3 length: 14 amino acids. Trimming pared 10 bases from V and 1 base from J, leaving 14 bases between. CDR3 bases: TGTGCCACAGTACAGGGATTGAGCAATCAGCCCCAGCATTTT. The encoded protein is CATVQGLSNQPQHF.

The chain carries TRBV6-5 and TRBJ1-2; D is possibly TRBD1 (6 bases). This CDR3 comprises 12 residues. In germline, CDR1 is MNHEY, CDR2 SVGAGI. V lost 4 bases and J 4 bases, leaving 7 bases between the germline ends. As DNA, the CDR3 is TGTGCCAGCAGTTCGACAGGCTATGGCTACACCTTC. Its protein is CASSSTGYGYTF.

This clonotype turned up a few times. V usage is TRBV6-1 and J usage is TRBJ1-5, with D tentatively TRBD1 (5 bases). This CDR3 contains 13 residues. Between the trimmed V and J ends, which lost 5 bases and 4 bases, there was a span of 9 bases. The germline CDR1 and CDR2 sequences are MNHNS and SASEGT. For the CDR3, the DNA is TGTGCCAGCAGTCGGGACTGGAATCAGCCCCAGCATTTT. Encoded protein: CASSRDWNQPQHF.

In this sample, this clonotype turned up a few times. V and J are TRBV7-2 and TRBJ1-5; D gene uncertain. The CDR3 spans 14 residues. Germline CDR1 is SGHTA and CDR2 is FQGNSA. V dropped 4 bases and J dropped 4 bases, with 11 bases sitting between them. The CDR3 is CASSSSGGNQPQHF. CDR3 sequence (DNA): TGTGCCAGCAGCTCCAGCGGAGGGAATCAGCCCCAGCATTTT.

The CDR3 region has the DNA TGCGCCAGCAGTCTAGGACGGGGAACTGAAGCTTTCTTT. This sequence encodes CASSLGRGTEAFF. The chain combines TRBV10-2 with TRBJ1-1; no reliable D call. Germline V gene data show CDR1 as WSHSY and CDR2 as SAAADI. There are 13 residues in the CDR3. Between the trimmed V and J ends, which lost 5 bases and 5 bases, there was a span of 12 bases.

This clonotype showed up just once. The V gene is TRBV29-1, the J gene TRBJ2-7; 7 positions agree with TRBD1. Germline V gene lookup returns CDR1 SQVTM and CDR2 ANQGSEA. The junction had 3 bases not matched to a gene; V was cut back by 4 bases and J by 0 bases. The CDR3 consists of 13 residues. The CDR3 here is CSVGRTGSYEQYF. The CDR3 region has the DNA TGCAGCGTTGGGCGGACAGGCTCCTACGAGCAGTACTTC.

The chain employs TRBV7-2 and TRBJ2-7; D gene uncertain. The V gene lost 2 bases and the J gene lost 3 bases, with 8 bases spanning the gap. Germline CDR1 SGHTA, CDR2 FQGNSA. CDR3 size: 13 residues. The CDR3 loop reads CASSLWPFYEQYF. CDR3 sequence (DNA): TGTGCCAGCAGCTTATGGCCCTTCTACGAGCAGTACTTC. Drawing the rest from reference TRBV7-2 and TRBJ2-7, the complete variable domain is GAGVSQSPSNKVTEKGKDVELRCDPISGHTALYWYRQSLGQGLEFLIYFQGNSAPDKSGLPSDRFSAERTGGSVSTLTIQRTQQEDSAVYLCASSLWPFYEQYFGPGTRLTVT.